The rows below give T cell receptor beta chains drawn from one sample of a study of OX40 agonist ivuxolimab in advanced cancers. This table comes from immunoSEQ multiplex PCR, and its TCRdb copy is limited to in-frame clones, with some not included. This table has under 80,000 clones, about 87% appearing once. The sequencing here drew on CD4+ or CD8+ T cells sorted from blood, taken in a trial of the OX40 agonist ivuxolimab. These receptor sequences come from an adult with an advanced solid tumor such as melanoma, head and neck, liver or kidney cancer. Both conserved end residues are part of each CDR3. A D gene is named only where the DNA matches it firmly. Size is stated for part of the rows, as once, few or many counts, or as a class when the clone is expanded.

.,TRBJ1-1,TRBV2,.,TGTGCCAGCAGAGGAGGGGCATCCTTGAACACTGAAGCTTTCTTT,CASRGGASLNTEAFF
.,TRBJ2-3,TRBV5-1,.,TGCGCCAGCAGCTTGGAAAGCCAGGGGAGCACAGATACGCAGTATTTT,CASSLESQGSTDTQYF
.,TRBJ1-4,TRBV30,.,TGTGCCTGGAGTGTAAATTTAGGATCGGGTCTGACGGAAAAACTGTTTTTT,CAWSVNLGSGLTEKLFF
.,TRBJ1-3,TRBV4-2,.,TGTGCCAGCAGCCAGCCTCAGGGATCTGGAAACACCATATATTTT,CASSQPQGSGNTIYF
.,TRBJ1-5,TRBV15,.,TGTGCCACCAGCACCGAACGGGGGGTTATGAGCAATCAGCCCCAGCATTTT,CATSTERGVMSNQPQHF
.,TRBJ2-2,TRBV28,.,TGTGCCAGCAGGCGTGCAGGGACCAACACCGGGGAGCTGTTTTTT,CASRRAGTNTGELFF
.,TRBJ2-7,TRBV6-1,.,TGTGCCAGCAGTATCGGATCTAACGAGCAGTACTTC,CASSIGSNEQYF
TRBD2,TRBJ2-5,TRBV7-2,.,TGTGCCAGCAGCTTATTGGGACTAGCCCGGGAGACCCAGTACTTC,CASSLLGLARETQYF
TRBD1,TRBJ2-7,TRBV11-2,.,TGTGCCAGCAGCTTAGCGACAGGGGGCTACGAGCAGTACTTC,CASSLATGGYEQYF
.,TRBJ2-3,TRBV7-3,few,TGTGCCAGCAGCTTAGGCGGGATCTCAGATACGCAGTATTTT,CASSLGGISDTQYF
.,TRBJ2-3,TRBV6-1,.,TGTGCCACCAAAGGGATTCCTAGGGATACGCAGTATTTT,CATKGIPRDTQYF
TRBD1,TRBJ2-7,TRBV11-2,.,TGTGCCAGCAGCTTAGAGATGTACGGGACAGGGTCGTACGAGCAGTACTTC,CASSLEMYGTGSYEQYF
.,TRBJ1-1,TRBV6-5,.,TGTGCCAGCAGTTACTCGGGTCGGATGAACACTGAAGCTTTCTTT,CASSYSGRMNTEAFF
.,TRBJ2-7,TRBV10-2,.,TGCGCCAGTGGGGTCGACTACGAGCAGTACTTC,CASGVDYEQYF
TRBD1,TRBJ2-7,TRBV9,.,TGTGCCAGCAGCGCGTCGATACAGGGGGGCGAGCAGTACTTC,CASSASIQGGEQYF
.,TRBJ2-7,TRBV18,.,TGTGCCAGCTACGGGGGCGGAACTTACGAGCAGTACTTC,CASYGGGTYEQYF
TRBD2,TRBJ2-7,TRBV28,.,TGTGCCAGCAGTCACGCCGGACTAGCGCCGTACGAGCAGTACTTC,CASSHAGLAPYEQYF
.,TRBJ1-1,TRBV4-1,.,TGCGCCAGCAGCCAAGGATCAGGGGTCGGCGACACTGAAGCTTTCTTT,CASSQGSGVGDTEAFF
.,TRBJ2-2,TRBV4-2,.,TGTGCCAGCAGCCAAGGCGGGGTAGGGGAGCTGTTTTTT,CASSQGGVGELFF
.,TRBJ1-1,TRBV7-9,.,TGTGCCAGCAGCTTAGAGAGGCGCGCTGAAGCTTTCTTT,CASSLERRAEAFF
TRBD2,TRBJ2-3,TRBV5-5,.,TGTGCCAGCAGCTTGTATGGGGGAGCGGGACTAGCGGACACAGATACGCAGTATTTT,CASSLYGGAGLADTDTQYF
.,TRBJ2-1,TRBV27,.,TGTGCCAGCAGTTTACCCCCCGGTCGGGGTTGGGATGAGCAGTTCTTC,CASSLPPGRGWDEQFF
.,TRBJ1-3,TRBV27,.,TGTGCCAGCAGCACGCAGGGGACCGGAAACACCATATATTTT,CASSTQGTGNTIYF
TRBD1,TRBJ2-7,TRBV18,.,TGTGCCAGCTCACCACCGGGACAGGCCTACGAGCAGTACTTC,CASSPPGQAYEQYF
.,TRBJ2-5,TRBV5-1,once,TGCGCCAGCAGCTTCTTACAGGGCGGCGGGGAGACCCAGTACTTC,CASSFLQGGGETQYF
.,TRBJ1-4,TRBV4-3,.,TGCGCCAGCAGCCAAGGGACAACTAATGAAAAACTGTTTTTT,CASSQGTTNEKLFF
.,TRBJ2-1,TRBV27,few,TGTGCCAGCAGTTTGAGCCATAGAAATGAGCAGTTCTTC,CASSLSHRNEQFF
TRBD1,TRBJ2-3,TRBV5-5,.,TGTGCCAGCAGCTTCGGGACAGGCACAGATACGCAGTATTTT,CASSFGTGTDTQYF
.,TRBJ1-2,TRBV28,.,TGTGCCAGCCGGAACCCAGCTAACTATGGCTACACCTTC,CASRNPANYGYTF
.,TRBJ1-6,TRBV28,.,TGTGCCAGCAGCCAGGGAGCCAATTCACCCCTCCACTTT,CASSQGANSPLHF
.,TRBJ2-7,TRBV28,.,TGTGCCAGCAGTTTAAGGAGCTACGAGCAGTACTTC,CASSLRSYEQYF
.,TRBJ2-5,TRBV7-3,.,TGTGCCAGCAGCTTAAATCCCGCTAACCAAGAGACCCAGTACTTC,CASSLNPANQETQYF
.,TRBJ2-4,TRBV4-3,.,TGCGCCAGCAGCCAAGATAAGCAAAGCGCCAAAAACATTCAGTACTTC,CASSQDKQSAKNIQYF